This T cell receptor (beta chain) comes out of a study of shared clonotypes between healthy human individuals. Some clones are missing from TCRdb's copy, which holds only in-frame ones; the method was immunoSEQ multiplex PCR. Of approximately 1.1 million clones listed, around 82% are singletons. The CDR3 loop spans 12 amino acids. V was pared by 5 bases and J by 5 bases, with 7 bases between. The germline gives CDR1 SGHAT, CDR2 FQNNGV. Sequenced input: memory CD4+ T cells from PBMCs. Described subset: CD45RA-negative fraction. The rearrangement joins TRBV11-2 to TRBJ2-1; no firm D call. This TCR came from a man in his late teens or twenties in good health. Some clones in this sample may be carry-over from other donors' samples. The chain's CDR3 is CASSRTHNEQFF. The CDR3 coding sequence is TGTGCCAGCAGCCGTACCCACAATGAGCAGTTCTTC.